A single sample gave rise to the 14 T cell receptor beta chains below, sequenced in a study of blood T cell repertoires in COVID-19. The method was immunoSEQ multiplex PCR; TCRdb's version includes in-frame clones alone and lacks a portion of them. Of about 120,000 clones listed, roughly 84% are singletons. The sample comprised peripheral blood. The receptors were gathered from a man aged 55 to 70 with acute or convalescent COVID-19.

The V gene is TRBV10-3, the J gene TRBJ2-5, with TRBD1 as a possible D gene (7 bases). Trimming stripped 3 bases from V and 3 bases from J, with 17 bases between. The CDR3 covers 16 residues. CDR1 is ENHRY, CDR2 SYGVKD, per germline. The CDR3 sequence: CAISEEMAGGKETQYF. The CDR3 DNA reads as TGTGCCATCAGTGAAGAGATGGCAGGGGGGAAAGAGACCCAGTACTTC.

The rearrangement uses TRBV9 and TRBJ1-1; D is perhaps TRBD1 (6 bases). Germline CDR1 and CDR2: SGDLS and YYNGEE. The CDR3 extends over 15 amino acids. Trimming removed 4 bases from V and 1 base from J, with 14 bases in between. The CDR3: CASSLTGFSNTEAFF. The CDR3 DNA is TGTGCCAGCAGCCTAACAGGGTTTTCGAACACTGAAGCTTTCTTT.

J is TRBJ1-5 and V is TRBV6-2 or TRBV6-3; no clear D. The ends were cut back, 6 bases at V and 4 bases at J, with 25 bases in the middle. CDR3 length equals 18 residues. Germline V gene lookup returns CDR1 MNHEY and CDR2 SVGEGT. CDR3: CASSILTSGVQPNQPQHF. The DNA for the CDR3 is TGTGCCAGCAGCATACTGACATCCGGGGTTCAGCCTAATCAGCCCCAGCATTTT.

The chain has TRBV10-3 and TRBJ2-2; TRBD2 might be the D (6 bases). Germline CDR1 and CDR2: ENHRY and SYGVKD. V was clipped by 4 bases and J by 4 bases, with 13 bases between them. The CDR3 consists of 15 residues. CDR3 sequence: CAISAGRRVTGELFF. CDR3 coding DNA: TGTGCCATCAGTGCCGGGAGAAGGGTCACCGGGGAGCTGTTTTTT.

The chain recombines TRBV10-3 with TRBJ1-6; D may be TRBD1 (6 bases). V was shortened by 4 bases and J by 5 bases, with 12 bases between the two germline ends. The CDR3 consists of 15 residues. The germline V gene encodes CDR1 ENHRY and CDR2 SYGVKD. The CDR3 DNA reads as TGTGCCATCAGTGCCACGGACAGCCATAATTCACCCCTCCACTTT. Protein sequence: CAISATDSHNSPLHF.

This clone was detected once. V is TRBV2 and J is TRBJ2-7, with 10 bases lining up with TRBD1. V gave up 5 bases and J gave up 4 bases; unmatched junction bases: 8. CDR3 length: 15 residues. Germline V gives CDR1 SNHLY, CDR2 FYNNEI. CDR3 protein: CASSWGQGTGYEQYF. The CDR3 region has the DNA TGTGCCAGCAGTTGGGGACAGGGGACCGGGTACGAGCAGTACTTC.

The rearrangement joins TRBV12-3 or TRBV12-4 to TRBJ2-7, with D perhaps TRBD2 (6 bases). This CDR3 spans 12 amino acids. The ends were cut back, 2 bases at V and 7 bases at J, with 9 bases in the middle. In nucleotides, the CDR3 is TGTGCCAGCAGTTTAAGGGAGGATGAGCAGTACTTC. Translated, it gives CASSLREDEQYF.

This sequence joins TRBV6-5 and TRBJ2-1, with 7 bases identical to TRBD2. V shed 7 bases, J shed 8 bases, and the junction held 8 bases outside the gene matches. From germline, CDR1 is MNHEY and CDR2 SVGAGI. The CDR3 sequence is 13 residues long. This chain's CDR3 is CASTNGLADEQFF. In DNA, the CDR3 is TGTGCCAGCACCAACGGGCTAGCGGATGAGCAGTTCTTC.

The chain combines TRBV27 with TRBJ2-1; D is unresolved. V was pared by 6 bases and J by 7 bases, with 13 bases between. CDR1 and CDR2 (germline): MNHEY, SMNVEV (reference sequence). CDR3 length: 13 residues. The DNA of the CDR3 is TGTGCCAGCAGCCTTATTACAGAGAATGAGCAGTTCTTC. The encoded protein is CASSLITENEQFF.

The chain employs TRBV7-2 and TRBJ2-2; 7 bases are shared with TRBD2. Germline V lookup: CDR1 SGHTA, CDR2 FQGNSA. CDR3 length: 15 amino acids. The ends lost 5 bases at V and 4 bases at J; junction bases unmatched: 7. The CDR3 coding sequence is TGTGCCAGCAGCCAGGAACCGGGGGGCACCGGGGAGCTGTTTTTT. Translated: CASSQEPGGTGELFF.

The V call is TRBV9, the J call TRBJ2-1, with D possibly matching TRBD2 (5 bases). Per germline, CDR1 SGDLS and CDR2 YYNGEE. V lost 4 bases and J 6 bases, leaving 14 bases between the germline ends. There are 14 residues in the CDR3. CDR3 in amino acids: CASSKGGPSNEQFF. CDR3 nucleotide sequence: TGTGCCAGCAGCAAGGGCGGGCCCTCCAATGAGCAGTTCTTC.

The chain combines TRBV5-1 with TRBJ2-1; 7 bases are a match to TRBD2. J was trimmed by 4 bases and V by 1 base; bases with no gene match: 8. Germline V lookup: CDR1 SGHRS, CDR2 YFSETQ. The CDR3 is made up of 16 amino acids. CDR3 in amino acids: CASSLLSTSEYNEQFF. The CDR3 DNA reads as TGCGCCAGCAGCTTGTTATCAACTAGCGAATACAATGAGCAGTTCTTC.

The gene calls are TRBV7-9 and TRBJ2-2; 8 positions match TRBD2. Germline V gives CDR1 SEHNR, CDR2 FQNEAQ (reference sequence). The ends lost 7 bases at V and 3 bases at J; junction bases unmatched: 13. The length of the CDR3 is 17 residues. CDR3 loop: CASTPPAGGTDTGELFF. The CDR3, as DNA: TGTGCCAGCACCCCCCCGGCGGGAGGAACGGACACCGGGGAGCTGTTTTTT.

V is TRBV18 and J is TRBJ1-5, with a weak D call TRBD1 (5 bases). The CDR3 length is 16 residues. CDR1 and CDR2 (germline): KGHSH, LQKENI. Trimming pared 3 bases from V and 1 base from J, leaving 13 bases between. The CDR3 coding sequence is TGTGCCAGCTCACCCGGGGGGTTGGGGAGCAATCAGCCCCAGCATTTT. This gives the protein CASSPGGLGSNQPQHF.